A single sample is the source of the 8 T cell receptor beta chains below, sequenced in a study of cytomegalovirus exposure and HLA in healthy donors. A multiplex PCR was run with 60 Vbeta primers and 13 Jbeta primers. Sequenced by immunoSEQ multiplex PCR; TCRdb stores in-frame clones only, minus some. Here the sample spans some 130,000 clones, roughly four fifths being singletons. Sequencing was done on a sample of PBMCs. The receptors were gathered from a woman between 50 and 59 years old in good health and CMV-seronegative.

The chain joins TRBV6-5 to TRBJ1-2; D is perhaps TRBD1 (5 bases). In germline, CDR1 is MNHEY, CDR2 SVGAGI. CDR3 length equals 13 residues. Trimming cost V 3 bases and J 6 bases, with 11 bases left between them. CDR3 in amino acids: CASSYQGSNGYTF. CDR3 bases: TGTGCCAGCAGTTATCAGGGCTCGAATGGCTACACCTTC.

The chain joins TRBV15 to TRBJ2-7; the match to TRBD2 covers 7 bases. This CDR3 is built from 14 residues. With 3 bases clipped from V and 6 bases from J, the junction kept 8 bases outside the gene matches. Germline V gene data show CDR1 as LNHNV and CDR2 as YYDKDF (reference sequence). CDR3 coding DNA: TGTGCCACCAGCAGTCTGGCGGGAGCTCTCGAGCAGTACTTC. It translates to CATSSLAGALEQYF. The complete variable domain, with remaining parts taken from reference TRBV15 and TRBJ2-7, reads DAMVIQNPRYQVTQFGKPVTLSCSQTLNHNVMYWYQQKSSQAPKLLFHYYDKDFNNEADTPDNFQSRRPNTSFCFLDIRSPGLGDTAMYLCATSSLAGALEQYFGPGTRLTVT.

The chain joins TRBV19 to TRBJ2-2; 8 bases match TRBD1. V shed 6 bases and J 3 bases; nucleotides not matched to a gene: 3. There are 14 residues in the CDR3. Germline V gives CDR1 LNHDA, CDR2 SQIVND (reference sequence). The CDR3 sequence: CASRNRGDTGELFF. CDR3 in DNA: TGTGCCAGTAGGAACAGGGGGGACACCGGGGAGCTGTTTTTT. The complete variable domain, with remaining parts taken from reference TRBV19 and TRBJ2-2, reads DGGITQSPKYLFRKEGQNVTLSCEQNLNHDAMYWYRQDPGQGLRLIYYSQIVNDFQKGDIAEGYSVSREKKESFPLTVTSAQKNPTAFYLCASRNRGDTGELFFGEGSRLTVL.

J is TRBJ2-6 and V is TRBV4-2, with TRBD1 matching over 7 bases. The CDR3 has 16 amino acids. CDR1 and CDR2 (germline): LGHNA, YNFKEQ. V shed 7 bases and J 0 bases; nucleotides not matched to a gene: 6. This chain's CDR3 is CASTQGQTSGANVLTF. The DNA of the CDR3 is TGTGCCAGCACACAGGGGCAGACCTCTGGGGCCAACGTCCTGACTTTC.

V gene TRBV4-3 combines with J gene TRBJ1-5, with D hard to call. Deletions cut 1 base from V and 11 bases from J, with 12 bases between. The CDR3 runs 13 residues. CDR1 is LGHNA and CDR2 is YSLEER in the germline V gene. This CDR3 reads CASSQVEGTAQHF. The CDR3, as DNA: TGCGCCAGCAGCCAAGTCGAGGGAACGGCCCAGCATTTT.

This chain joins TRBV6-1 and TRBJ1-5, with a weak D call TRBD1 (6 bases). The V gene's germline CDR1 is MNHNS and CDR2 SASEGT. The CDR3 runs 15 residues. The germline V and J ends were trimmed by 6 bases and 7 bases, with 19 bases remaining between them. In DNA form, the CDR3 reads TGTGCCAGCAGCCAAAGGGACGAAAGGGGGCAGCCCCAGCATTTT. This encodes CASSQRDERGQPQHF.

For the CDR3, the DNA is TGCGCCAGCAGCTCCCCCGGGGTGGGCACCGGGGAGCTGTTTTTT. This gives the protein CASSSPGVGTGELFF. The chain joins TRBV5-1 to TRBJ2-2, with a possible D match to TRBD2 (5 bases). The length of the CDR3 is 15 residues. Trimming pared 3 bases from V and 4 bases from J, leaving 13 bases between. Germline CDR1 and CDR2: SGHRS and YFSETQ.

The rearrangement links TRBV5-6 to TRBJ2-1; 7 bases are shared with TRBD1. Germline trimming cut 4 bases from V and 6 bases from J; bases unmatched to any gene: 7. This CDR3 spans 14 amino acids. The V gene's germline CDR1 is SGHDT and CDR2 YYEEEE. The CDR3 DNA reads as TGTGCCAGCAGCGGAAGACAGGGCGGCAATGAGCAGTTCTTC. Translating gives CASSGRQGGNEQFF.